This section outlines one TCR beta chain sequence together with its context. What it binds is unknown. The repertoire was sequenced with immunoSEQ multiplex PCR; TCRdb's copy has only in-frame clones and lacks some. The data hold 200,000 or so clones, with 80% to 95% observed a single time. The donors were in the roughly 130-subject validation cohort, distinct from the approximately 670-subject first cohort. The source of the sample is a study of cytomegalovirus exposure and HLA in healthy donors. Study-wide results and limits: Most TCR sequences were uncommon, yet certain public TCRs appeared in many donors. It was reportedly the case that the classifier diagnosed cytomegalovirus status with high specificity and sensitivity.

Trimming pared 5 bases from V and 2 bases from J, leaving 19 bases between. Germline CDR1 is SGHTA and CDR2 is FQGNSA. This CDR3 spans 17 amino acids. The specimen sequenced was PBMCs. V gene TRBV7-2 combines with J gene TRBJ1-5; D might be TRBD1 (5 bases). This receptor was obtained from a young woman in good health and CMV-seronegative. The DNA for the CDR3 is TGTGCCAGCAGCACCGAAGGCGGGGGGAGAGGCAATCAGCCCCAGCATTTT. Encoded protein: CASSTEGGGRGNQPQHF.